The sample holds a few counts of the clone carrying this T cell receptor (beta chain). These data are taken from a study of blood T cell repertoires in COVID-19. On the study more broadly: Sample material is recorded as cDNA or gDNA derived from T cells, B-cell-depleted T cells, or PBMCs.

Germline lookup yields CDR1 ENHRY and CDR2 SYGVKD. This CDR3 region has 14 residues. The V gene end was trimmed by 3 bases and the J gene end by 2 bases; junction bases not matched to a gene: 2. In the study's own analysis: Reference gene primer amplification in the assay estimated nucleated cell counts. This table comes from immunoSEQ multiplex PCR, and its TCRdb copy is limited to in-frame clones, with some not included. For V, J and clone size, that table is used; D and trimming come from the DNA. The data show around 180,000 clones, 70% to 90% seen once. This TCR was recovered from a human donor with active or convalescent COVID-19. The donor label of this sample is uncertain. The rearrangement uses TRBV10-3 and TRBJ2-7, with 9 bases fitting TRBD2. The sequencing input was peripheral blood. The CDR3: CAISDLAGAYEQYF. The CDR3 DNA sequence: TGTGCCATCAGTGACTTAGCGGGGGCCTACGAGCAGTACTTC.